This T cell receptor beta chain was identified during a study of blood T cell repertoires in COVID-19. Study summary: Samples came from the United States, Italy and Spain, spanning acute and convalescent COVID-19. PBMCs, B-cell-depleted T cells, or T cells were the source of the cDNA or gDNA that made up the material.

Original handling: Amplification of reference gene primers was used by the study to estimate nucleated cell counts. Sequencing used immunoSEQ multiplex PCR; TCRdb keeps in-frame clones, though not all of them. That table furnishes V, J and clone size, whereas the DNA furnished D and trimming. This table holds 45,000 to 70,000 clones, around four fifths found once. V gave up 0 bases and J gave up 3 bases, with 16 bases separating them. CDR1 is LGHDT and CDR2 is YNNKEL in the germline V gene (reference sequence). The CDR3 covers 17 residues. The chain joins TRBV3-1 (or the pseudogene TRBV3-2) to TRBJ2-3; D might be TRBD1 (6 bases). This receptor was identified in a woman in her forties or fifties with active or convalescent COVID-19. The sample comprised peripheral blood. CDR3 sequence: CASSQEALRGGTDTQYF. The CDR3 nucleotides are TGTGCCAGCAGCCAAGAGGCTCTCAGGGGTGGGACAGATACGCAGTATTTT.